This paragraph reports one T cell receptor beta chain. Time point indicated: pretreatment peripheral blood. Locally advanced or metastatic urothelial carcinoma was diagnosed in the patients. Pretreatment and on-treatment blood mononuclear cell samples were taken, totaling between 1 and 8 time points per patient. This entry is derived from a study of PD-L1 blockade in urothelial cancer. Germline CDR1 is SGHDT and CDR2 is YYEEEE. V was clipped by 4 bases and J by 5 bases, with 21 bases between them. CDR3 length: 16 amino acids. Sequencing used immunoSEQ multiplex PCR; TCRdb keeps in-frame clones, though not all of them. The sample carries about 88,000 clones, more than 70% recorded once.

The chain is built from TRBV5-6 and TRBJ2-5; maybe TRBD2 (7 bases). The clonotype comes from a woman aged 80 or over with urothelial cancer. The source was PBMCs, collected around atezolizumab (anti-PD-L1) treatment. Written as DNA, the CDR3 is TGTGCCAGCAGCGCCCTTCGCGCGGGGGCTGGGGAGACCCAGTACTTC. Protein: CASSALRAGAGETQYF.